The 25 T cell receptor beta chains reported below all come from one sample, sequenced in a study of spatial heterogeneity in lung cancer. Study-wide results and caveats: Counts of expanded intratumoral alpha and beta TCRs tracked tumor mutation counts.

These receptors have no known antigen. Time point of the sample: sample taken at primary tumor resection. TCRdb itself ran the 5' RACE reads through MiXCR, one entry per CDR3 protein. The data show about 5,600 distinct CDR3 sequences, about 4.9% seen once. The sample here was lung tumor tissue, taken at surgery. These receptors were obtained from a male donor with early-stage non-small cell lung cancer.

Many counts were recorded for this clonotype. This beta chain appears as a stray read in a library generated for alpha chains; its size is not informative. The chain has TRBV7-3 and TRBJ2-3; the D is unclear. The germline V gene encodes CDR1 SGHTA and CDR2 FQGTGA. Between the trimmed V and J ends, which lost 1 base and 1 base, there was a span of 6 bases. This CDR3 spans 14 amino acids. The CDR3 DNA is TGTGCCAGCAGCTTAATCGCTCGCACAGATACGCAGTATTTT. Translating it yields CASSLIARTDTQYF.

Within the sample, this clonotype is large. This beta chain was picked up by a library intended for alpha chains and is off target, so its count carries little meaning. This sequence joins TRBV20-1 and TRBJ2-3, with 8 bases identical to TRBD2. The CDR3 has 15 residues. Germline CDR1 DFQATT, CDR2 SNEGSKA (reference sequence). V was clipped by 3 bases and J by 0 bases; unmatched bases: 5. The CDR3 DNA follows: TGCAGTGCTAGCTTAGCGGGACCTAGCACAGATACGCAGTATTTT. It encodes CSASLAGPSTDTQYF.

This clonotype was seen repeatedly, ten times or more. The library was designed around alpha chains, so this beta chain is a stray read whose abundance carries little weight. The chain combines TRBV20-1 with TRBJ1-4, with D maybe TRBD1 (6 bases). Germline V gene data show CDR1 as DFQATT and CDR2 as SNEGSKA (reference sequence). The CDR3 extends over 13 amino acids. V was cut by 5 bases and J by 2 bases, with 9 bases left in between. CDR3 DNA: TGCAGTGCTTGGACAGATACTAATGAAAAACTGTTTTTT. It is translated as CSAWTDTNEKLFF.

This clonotype was recorded at least ten times. This beta chain is off target for a library built for alpha chains, so its abundance means little. The genes are TRBV10-3 and TRBJ2-6, with 13 positions matching TRBD2. The germline CDR1 and CDR2 sequences are ENHRY and SYGVKD. J was trimmed by 0 bases and V by 3 bases; bases with no gene match: 5. The CDR3 sequence is 19 residues long. In DNA form, the CDR3 reads TGTGCCATCAGTGATGTCCGACTAGCGGGAGGCTCTGGGGCCAACGTCCTGACTTTC. This gives the protein CAISDVRLAGGSGANVLTF.

In this sample, this clonotype turned up a few times. This beta chain slipped into a library made for alpha chains as a stray read, so its size is not meaningful. V is TRBV7-9 and J is TRBJ1-4, with unresolved D. Trimming shortened V by 4 bases and J by 7 bases, and 10 bases separated the two germline ends. Germline V CDR1 and CDR2: SEHNR, FQNEAQ (reference sequence). The CDR3 length is 13 residues. This CDR3 is CASSSSWAEKLFF. DNA for the CDR3: TGTGCCAGCAGCTCCTCCTGGGCTGAAAAACTGTTTTTT.

This clonotype was observed many times. This beta chain came through as a stray read in a library set up for alpha chains, and its size says little. This chain links TRBV19 with TRBJ2-7; D perhaps matches TRBD1 (6 bases). Germline CDR1 and CDR2: LNHDA and SQIVND (reference sequence). Trimming removed 3 bases at V and 4 bases at J, with 16 bases between. The CDR3 runs to 15 residues. For the CDR3, the DNA is TGTGCCAGTAGTATCTCCTTGGACAGTGCTTACGAGCAGTACTTC. It codes for CASSISLDSAYEQYF.

There are many counts of this clonotype. This beta chain is an unintended read in a library built for alpha chains; its size means little. V usage is TRBV19 and J usage is TRBJ1-2, with TRBD1 as a possible D gene (5 bases). CDR1 is LNHDA and CDR2 is SQIVND in the germline V gene (reference sequence). V gave up 7 bases and J gave up 3 bases, with 18 bases separating them. CDR3 length equals 15 residues. The CDR3 DNA reads as TGTGCCAGTACCCCCTGGGGGGACCTGTACTATGGCTACACCTTC. Amino acids: CASTPWGDLYYGYTF.

The sample holds many counts of this clonotype. A library prepared for alpha chains yielded this beta chain as an off-target read; its size is of little meaning. This chain joins TRBV2 and TRBJ2-7, with 9 bases that match TRBD1. The CDR3 sequence is 20 residues long. CDR1 SNHLY and CDR2 FYNNEI come from the germline V gene. With 7 bases clipped from V and 3 bases from J, the junction kept 25 bases outside the gene matches. The CDR3 nucleotides are TGTGCCAGCACCTCGCCCGGGGGACAGGGAGCCCTGAACGTATACTACGAGCAGTACTTC. It yields the protein CASTSPGGQGALNVYYEQYF.

This clonotype has more than one count but fewer than ten. The library was built for alpha chains, so this beta chain is an off-target read and its size means little. V is TRBV4-2 and J is TRBJ1-3, with TRBD1 identical over 7 bases. The CDR3 covers 17 residues. From germline, CDR1 is LGHNA and CDR2 YNFKEQ. The V gene end was trimmed by 2 bases and the J gene end by 2 bases; junction bases not matched to a gene: 9. The CDR3 here is CASSQHQAGGTGNTIYF. Here the CDR3 DNA reads TGTGCCAGCAGCCAACACCAAGCAGGGGGAACTGGAAACACCATATATTTT.

This clonotype rates as medium-sized. Since the library was made to target alpha chains, this beta chain is a stray read and its abundance is not meaningful. CDR3 sequence: CASSQWDRNYEQYF. The CDR3, as DNA: TGTGCCAGCAGTCAGTGGGACAGGAACTACGAGCAGTACTTC. The V and J genes are TRBV27 and TRBJ2-7; the match to TRBD1 covers 8 bases. The CDR3 length is 14 residues. Looked up from germline, CDR1 is MNHEY and CDR2 is SMNVEV (reference sequence). Germline trimming cut 5 bases from V and 3 bases from J; bases unmatched to any gene: 6.

Many counts were recorded for this clonotype. This beta chain represents an off-target read in a library built for alpha chains; its size is of limited meaning. The chain is built from TRBV7-9 and TRBJ1-4, with 8 bases identical to TRBD1. Unmatched junction bases numbered 9, after V lost 5 bases and J lost 7 bases. The length of the CDR3 is 15 residues. Per germline, CDR1 SEHNR and CDR2 FQNEAQ (reference sequence). CDR3 sequence (DNA): TGTGCCAGCAGCCAATCCAGGACAGGGCCTGAAAAACTGTTTTTT. Protein product: CASSQSRTGPEKLFF.

This clonotype appeared many times. Found in a library prepared for alpha chains, this beta chain is an off-target read, and its abundance has little meaning. The V and J genes are TRBV7-8 and TRBJ2-3, with 7 bases matching TRBD2. The CDR3 has 15 residues. Germline CDR1 is SGHVS and CDR2 is FQNEAQ. V shed 3 bases, J shed 0 bases, and the junction held 3 bases outside the gene matches. The CDR3 here is CASSFAGESTDTQYF. As DNA, the CDR3 is TGTGCCAGCAGCTTTGCGGGAGAGAGCACAGATACGCAGTATTTT.

This clonotype is termed large (0.1 to 1%). Since it is a stray read in a library aimed at alpha chains, this beta chain has a size that is not meaningful. The J gene is TRBJ2-5, the V gene TRBV11-2, with a weak D call TRBD2 (5 bases). This CDR3 contains 13 residues. Germline V gene sequence: CDR1 SGHAT, CDR2 FQNNGV. Trimming took off 5 bases at V and 5 bases at J, with 12 bases between the two ends. The CDR3 DNA is TGTGCCAGCAGCAATCCCGGAGGCGAGACCCAGTACTTC. Translation gives CASSNPGGETQYF.

By sample share, this clonotype is medium-sized (0.01 to 0.1%). This beta chain represents an off-target read in a library built for alpha chains; its size is of limited meaning. The V gene is TRBV28, the J gene TRBJ1-4; TRBD1 might be the D (5 bases). CDR1 is MDHEN, CDR2 SYDVKM, per germline. The CDR3 is 14 amino acids. The V gene lost 7 bases and the J gene lost 2 bases, with 11 bases spanning the gap. CDR3 coding DNA: TGTGCCAGCACTCTCGGGGGTACTAATGAAAAACTGTTTTTT. It is translated as CASTLGGTNEKLFF.

This clonotype rates as medium-sized. Because this beta chain is a stray read in a library intended to capture alpha chains, its abundance should not be given much weight. This rearrangement joins TRBV25-1 to TRBJ2-1; TRBD2 is a possible D gene (6 bases). Trimming left V 3 bases short and J 5 bases short, with 17 bases between. The CDR3 is 16 residues long. Germline CDR1 MGHDK, CDR2 SYGVNS. The CDR3 here is CASSDTGLPQDNEQFF. For the CDR3, the DNA is TGTGCCAGCAGTGATACGGGACTGCCTCAGGACAATGAGCAGTTCTTC. Together with reference TRBV25-1 and TRBJ2-1, the CDR3 gives the full variable domain: EADIYQTPRYLVIGTGKKITLECSQTMGHDKMYWYQQDPGMELHLIHYSYGVNSTEKGDLSSESTVSRIRTEHFPLTLESARPSHTSQYLCASSDTGLPQDNEQFFGPGTRLTVL.

This clonotype has ten or more counts. A library prepared for alpha chains yielded this beta chain as an off-target read; its size is of little meaning. Written as DNA, the CDR3 is TGCGCCAGCAGCTTGGAGCCAGGGGCCGATTCACCCCTCCACTTT. Protein: CASSLEPGADSPLHF. The chain carries TRBV5-1 and TRBJ1-6; D perhaps matches TRBD1 (6 bases). Trimming took 0 bases from V and 8 from J, leaving 12 bases between them. The CDR3 is 15 residues long. Germline V gene sequence: CDR1 SGHRS, CDR2 YFSETQ.

This clonotype has ten or more counts. The library was prepared for alpha chains; this beta chain is a stray read, so its frequency means little. This sequence joins TRBV30 and TRBJ1-1; D gene unclear. The CDR3 runs to 13 residues. V was clipped by 1 base and J by 1 base, with 7 bases between them. Germline V gives CDR1 GTSNPN, CDR2 SVGIG (reference sequence). The CDR3 loop reads CAWSAQSNTEAFF. CDR3 nucleotide sequence: TGTGCCTGGAGTGCACAGTCGAACACTGAAGCTTTCTTT.

There are many counts of this clonotype. With the library built for alpha chains, this beta chain is off target and its frequency is not meaningful. The rearrangement uses TRBV2 and TRBJ1-1; no clear D gene. CDR1 is SNHLY, CDR2 FYNNEI, per germline. There are 12 residues in the CDR3. CDR3 residues: CALVVRSSEAFF. The CDR3 region has the DNA TGTGCGCTGGTGGTCCGATCCAGTGAAGCTTTCTTT.

This clonotype was found a few times. Since the library was made to target alpha chains, this beta chain is a stray read and its abundance is not meaningful. The chain uses TRBV6-5 and TRBJ2-7, with 7 bases lining up with TRBD1. CDR1 is MNHEY, CDR2 SVGAGI, per germline. The CDR3 runs 15 residues. V shed 6 bases and J 2 bases; nucleotides not matched to a gene: 10. CDR3 coding DNA: TGTGCCAGCAGCGTCTACCGGGACAGCGCCTACGAGCAGTACTTC. It codes for CASSVYRDSAYEQYF.

This clonotype was detected only a few times. In a library made to pick up alpha chains, this beta chain is a stray read with a size that means little. The chain couples TRBV28 to TRBJ2-7; 11 bases fit TRBD2. The J segment lost 4 bases and the V segment lost 5 bases, leaving 7 bases of the junction unmatched. The CDR3 totals 15 residues. CDR1 is MDHEN and CDR2 is SYDVKM in the germline V gene. Here the CDR3 reads CASSLPGLAAYEQYF. DNA of the CDR3: TGTGCCAGCAGTCTGCCGGGACTAGCGGCATACGAGCAGTACTTC.

Relative to its sample, this clonotype is medium-sized. The library was prepared for alpha chains; this beta chain is a stray read, so its frequency means little. The chain combines TRBV5-1 with TRBJ2-2; 8 bases align to TRBD2. CDR3 size: 16 residues. CDR1 SGHRS and CDR2 YFSETQ come from the germline V gene. The trim removed 1 base at V and 7 bases at J, leaving 9 bases unmatched. The CDR3 protein is CASSLKLSGSIGELFF. The CDR3 DNA sequence: TGCGCCAGCAGCTTGAAATTGAGCGGGAGCATCGGGGAGCTGTTTTTT.

This clonotype was counted ten times or more. One end of the junction fails to match germline, which may point to a read error. Because this beta chain is a stray read in a library intended to capture alpha chains, its abundance should not be given much weight. This sequence joins TRBV7-2 and TRBJ2-1; 7 bases match TRBD2. CDR3 size: 15 residues. Germline loops: CDR1 SGHTA, CDR2 FQGNSA. In DNA form, the CDR3 reads TGTGCCAGCAGCCTAGCGGCAAGCTCCTACAATGAGCAGTTCTTC. Its translation: CASSLAASSYNEQFF.

This clonotype was observed a few times. Within a library made for alpha chains, this beta chain is off target, and its count is uninformative. This chain joins TRBV5-5 and TRBJ2-7; D not resolved. V was shortened by 7 bases and J by 1 base, with 15 bases between the two germline ends. Germline V gene data show CDR1 as SGHKS and CDR2 as YYEKEE (reference sequence). There are 14 residues in the CDR3. The CDR3 loop reads CASATGGGSYEQYF. The CDR3 bases are TGTGCCAGCGCAACTGGCGGTGGGTCCTACGAGCAGTACTTC.

By sample fraction, this clonotype is medium-sized. A library made for alpha chains picked up this beta chain off target, so its size means little. V and J are TRBV20-1 and TRBJ1-2; D call uncertain. Germline CDR1 DFQATT, CDR2 SNEGSKA (reference sequence). The CDR3 is 12 residues long. V was trimmed by 3 bases and J by 2 bases, leaving 7 bases between them. Here the CDR3 reads CSASSGNYGYTF. CDR3 sequence (DNA): TGCAGTGCTAGTTCAGGAAACTATGGCTACACCTTC.

By its share, this clonotype is medium-sized. This beta chain turned up in a library designed for alpha chains; as an off-target read, its abundance says little. This sequence joins TRBV19 and TRBJ2-1; 8 positions agree with TRBD2. This CDR3 is 17 amino acids long. The trim removed 3 bases at V and 0 bases at J, leaving 7 bases unmatched. Per the germline V gene, CDR1 is LNHDA and CDR2 is SQIVND (reference sequence). The CDR3, as DNA: TGTGCCAGTAGTATGCCATGGAGCGGGAGCTCCTACAATGAGCAGTTCTTC. It yields the protein CASSMPWSGSSYNEQFF.